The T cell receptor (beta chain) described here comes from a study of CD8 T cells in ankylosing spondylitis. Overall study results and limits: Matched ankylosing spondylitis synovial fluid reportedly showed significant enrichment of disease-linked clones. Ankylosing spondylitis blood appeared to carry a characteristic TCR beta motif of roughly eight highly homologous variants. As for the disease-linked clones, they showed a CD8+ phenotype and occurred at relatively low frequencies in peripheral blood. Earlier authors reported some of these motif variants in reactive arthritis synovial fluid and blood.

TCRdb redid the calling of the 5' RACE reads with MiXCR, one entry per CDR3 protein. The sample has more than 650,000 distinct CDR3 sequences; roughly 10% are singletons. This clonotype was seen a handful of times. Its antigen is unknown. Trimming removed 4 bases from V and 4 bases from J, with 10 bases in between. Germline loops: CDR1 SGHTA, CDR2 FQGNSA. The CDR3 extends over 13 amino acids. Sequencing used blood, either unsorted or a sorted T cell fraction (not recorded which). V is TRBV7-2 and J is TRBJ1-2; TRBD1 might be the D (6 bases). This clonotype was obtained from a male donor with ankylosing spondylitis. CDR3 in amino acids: CASSSRQVYGYTF. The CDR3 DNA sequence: TGTGCCAGCAGCTCCCGACAGGTCTATGGCTACACCTTC.